This T cell receptor (beta chain) was observed in a study of T cells in Graves' hyperthyroidism and ophthalmopathy (dated by TCRdb to between 2017 and 2020). Regarding the study in general: A discovery cohort of about a hundred patients, approximately 44 with Graves' ophthalmopathy and about 58 with stable Graves' hyperthyroidism, was used to find distinguishing TCR V-J signatures. Prospective prediction of ophthalmopathy was tested in an independent validation cohort consisting of 18 hyperthyroidism patients and some 16 patients who later progressed to ophthalmopathy. For training and testing, the approximately 92 patients in the discovery cohort were randomly divided in a 7:3 ratio. In over five Graves' hyperthyroidism patients, the study also compared T-cell repertoires from thyroid tissue with T-cell repertoires from blood. After sampling, hyperthyroidism patients received methimazole starting at 30 mg daily, and ophthalmopathy patients received high-dose intravenous methylprednisolone. According to the paper, TCR Vbeta CDR3 sequencing was carried out on 135 peripheral blood samples, which came from under 50 ophthalmopathy, about 75 hyperthyroidism and roughly 17 progressor patients. Here is what the overall study found, with its caveats: A model built on a 13 V-J signature distinguished ophthalmopathy from stable hyperthyroidism, reaching about 89% sensitivity and around 81% specificity in cross-validation and 80%/75% in testing. Blood samples also contained most of the expanded thyroid clonotypes (frequency above 0.001), which suggests that blood repertoires may reflect thyroid immune responses. In validation, the model predicted progression to ophthalmopathy with over 60% sensitivity and 72% to 85% specificity, a median of approximately 6.7 months before onset. No statistical method was used to fix the sample size in advance, and group allocation was not hidden from the investigators.

Stable Graves' hyperthyroidism was defined as no progression to ophthalmopathy during 18 months of follow-up. Hyperthyroidism patients were aged 18 to 65 years and newly diagnosed, with disease duration of less than 2 months. The study excluded patients with uncontrolled infections, other autoimmune diseases, pregnancy or lactation. Clinical symptoms, serum thyroxine and TRAb, thyroid ultrasound, and orbital computed tomography formed the basis for the diagnoses. Total RNA was extracted with Trizol reagent, and quality was checked on an Agilent 2100 Bioanalyzer. Note on this clonotype: Its recognized antigen is unknown. Per-nucleotide qualities are absent, and no much larger clonotype sits a single base away.

The TCR beta CDR3 regions were amplified from RNA transcripts. A first-round RT-PCR of the TCR CDR3 used the HTBI primer set with the Qiagen OneStep RT-PCR kit. A second multiplex PCR round built the libraries, followed by size selection and purification. The libraries were sequenced on an Illumina HiSeq2000 using paired-end 100 bp reads. On the study's bioinformatics: SOAPnuke was used to process the raw data, removing reads that contained adapters or uncalled bases, had a mean Phred below 15, or lacked an exact match to the constant primer or identifier. COPE v1.2.5 was used to merge high-quality paired reads, and clonotypes were defined as unique nucleotide sequences. Clonotypes were aligned to IMGT TRBV, TRBD and TRBJ reference segments using MiTCR v1.1. Analysis was restricted to V-J combinations with a frequency above 0.0001, which covered 99.2% of repertoires. The TCS score was defined as the ratio of F50 (clonal expansion) to E x V (chaos), calculated using BLOSUM62-based TCRdist between CDR3 peptides within each V-J. Welch's t-statistics and random forest reduced roughly 540 V-J features to about 12, which were used in a naive Bayes classifier (R e1071). The Morisita-Horn index was used to measure how similar the thyroid and blood repertoires were. TCRdb reworked the public reads: Q25 trimming with fastp, MiXCR clone assembly, productive beta chains retained. Each entry is one CDR3 protein sequence, shown with its most common DNA and genes. The V and J calls were determined by TCRdb, not by the authors. This sample has about 95,000 distinct CDR3 sequences in its table, and about 40% of those were observed once. Clones ranked in the top ten supply 10% to 13% of the sample.

The sample comprised peripheral blood or thyroid tissue (not recorded which). The clonotype was recovered from a woman in her twenties or thirties with Graves' hyperthyroidism.

The CDR3 loop reads CASLGAVTDNTGELFF. The sequence in DNA is TGTGCCTCACTCGGGGCAGTAACCGATAACACCGGGGAGCTGTTTTTT. The sequence is built from TRBV7-9 and TRBJ2-2; the D segment is perhaps TRBD1 or TRBD2, each sharing 5 matched bases. The junction carries 21 bases between V and J, which are trimmed by 11 bases and 2 bases respectively. Counted from cysteine to phenylalanine, this CDR3 has 16 amino acids. Kept here is only the CDR3 DNA, which spans 48 bases and is read in frame from base 1. CDR1 and CDR2 are drawn from the germline V gene (reference sequence): SEHNR, FQNEAQ.